This passage covers 16 T cell receptor beta chains from one sample sequenced in a study of CD8 T cells in Susac syndrome. With random hexamers, about 0.5 to 1 ug RNA was reverse transcribed. MiXCR, run by TCRdb on the immunoSEQ multiplex PCR reads, gives a single entry per CDR3 protein. This sample yields approximately 180,000 distinct CDR3 sequences, of which 90% to 96% are seen a single time; 0.093% belongs to the top ten. The sample consisted of CD4+ T cells from PBMCs. These TCRs come from a human donor with multiple sclerosis.

DNA of the CDR3: TGCAGCGGCGCGCGTGCGGGGACTTCAGAGACCCAGTACTTC. Translation gives CSGARAGTSETQYF. This chain joins TRBV29-1 and TRBJ2-5; D is possibly TRBD2 (6 bases). The germline V gene has CDR1 SQVTM and CDR2 ANQGSEA. V lost 7 bases and J 4 bases, leaving 19 bases between the germline ends. There are 14 residues in the CDR3.

The chain joins TRBV14 to TRBJ2-1; D gene uncertain. The CDR3 runs 15 residues. The V and J ends lost 0 bases and 5 bases respectively, with 11 bases between them. CDR1 is SGHDN, CDR2 FVKESK, per germline. CDR3 sequence: CASSQDSRFHNEQFF. For the CDR3, the DNA is TGTGCCAGCAGCCAAGATTCGCGTTTCCACAATGAGCAGTTCTTC.

V gene TRBV9 combines with J gene TRBJ1-2, with 9 bases that match TRBD1. The CDR3 spans 15 residues. Trimming at V came to 4 bases and at J to 8 bases, leaving 12 bases not matched to a gene. Germline values: CDR1 SGDLS, CDR2 YYNGEE. CDR3: CASSTGTGKRYGYTF. The DNA for the CDR3 is TGTGCCAGCAGCACAGGGACAGGGAAAAGATACGGCTACACCTTC.

The chain is built from TRBV12-3 or TRBV12-4 and TRBJ2-6; D is possibly TRBD1 or TRBD2 (5 bases each). Trimming took 3 bases from V and 1 from J, leaving 16 bases between them. There are 18 residues in the CDR3. The CDR3 here is CASSFSRGRQSGANVLTF. In nucleotides, the CDR3 is TGTGCCAGCAGTTTTTCTCGGGGACGGCAATCTGGGGCCAACGTCCTGACTTTC.

The chain links TRBV18 to TRBJ2-7; D might be TRBD1 (6 bases). Germline CDR1 reads KGHSH; CDR2 reads LQKENI. The CDR3 has 13 amino acids. V was shortened by 3 bases and J by 4 bases, with 10 bases between the two germline ends. The CDR3 spells CASSPRTVYEQYF. The CDR3 coding sequence is TGTGCCAGCTCACCGAGGACAGTTTACGAGCAGTACTTC.

The V gene is TRBV12-3 or TRBV12-4, the J gene TRBJ1-5, with D tentatively TRBD1 (5 bases). The CDR3 has 15 residues. The V end lost 1 base, the J end lost 4 bases, and 11 bases lay between the germline ends. The CDR3 loop reads CASSLGDSLNQPQHF. The CDR3 nucleotides read TGTGCCAGCAGTTTAGGTGACAGCCTAAATCAGCCCCAGCATTTT.

J is TRBJ2-7 and V is TRBV30; 10 positions match TRBD1. Germline CDR1 is GTSNPN and CDR2 is SVGIG (reference sequence). After removal of 0 bases from V and 1 base from J, the junction contained 6 bases not matched to a gene. The CDR3 has 16 amino acids. The CDR3 sequence: CAWSVIGTGVSYEQYF. CDR3 DNA sequence: TGTGCCTGGAGTGTAATTGGGACAGGGGTGTCCTACGAGCAGTACTTC.

The chain joins TRBV2 to TRBJ2-4, with no clear D. Germline loops: CDR1 SNHLY, CDR2 FYNNEI. The CDR3 has 17 amino acids. Trimming left V 3 bases short and J 3 bases short, with 18 bases between. The DNA of the CDR3 is TGTGCCAGCAGTGAGCGAAGGGTGGCTTTCGGCAAAAACATTCAGTACTTC. This codes for CASSERRVAFGKNIQYF.

The chain links TRBV29-1 to TRBJ1-2; 7 bases are shared with TRBD1. Germline assignment: CDR1 SQVTM and CDR2 ANQGSEA. This CDR3 comprises 13 residues. With 4 bases clipped from V and 2 bases from J, the junction kept 4 bases outside the gene matches. The CDR3 nucleotides read TGCAGCGTTGCAGTACAGGGGAACTATGGCTACACCTTC. Translating it yields CSVAVQGNYGYTF.

This clonotype was found once. The chain combines TRBV11-1 with TRBJ2-3, with 11 bases fitting TRBD1. This CDR3 comprises 17 residues. Trimming at V came to 5 bases and at J to 6 bases, leaving 13 bases not matched to a gene. Germline-derived CDR1 and CDR2 are SGHAT and FQDESV (reference sequence). CDR3 sequence reads: CASSTPSDRGLGDTQYF. DNA of the CDR3: TGTGCCAGCAGCACTCCCTCGGACAGGGGGCTGGGGGATACGCAGTATTTT.

J is TRBJ2-3 and V is TRBV7-2, with 8 bases fitting TRBD2. The CDR3 contains 18 residues. Germline trimming cut 3 bases from V and 3 bases from J; bases unmatched to any gene: 14. Germline V gene lookup returns CDR1 SGHTA and CDR2 FQGNSA. This chain's CDR3 is CASSFSPIRGGGTDTQYF. CDR3 sequence (DNA): TGTGCCAGCAGCTTCTCCCCCATCCGGGGCGGGGGGACAGATACGCAGTATTTT. The whole variable domain, filled in from reference TRBV7-2 and TRBJ2-3, reads GAGVSQSPSNKVTEKGKDVELRCDPISGHTALYWYRQSLGQGLEFLIYFQGNSAPDKSGLPSDRFSAERTGGSVSTLTIQRTQQEDSAVYLCASSFSPIRGGGTDTQYFGPGTRLTVL.

The chain joins TRBV20-1 to TRBJ1-6; a weak D match, TRBD1 (5 bases). This CDR3 spans 16 amino acids. V was shortened by 1 base and J by 0 bases, with 10 bases between the two germline ends. Looked up from germline, CDR1 is DFQATT and CDR2 is SNEGSKA (reference sequence). The CDR3 bases are TGCAGTGCTAGAGGGACACCACGCTCCTATAATTCACCCCTCCACTTT. The encoded protein is CSARGTPRSYNSPLHF.

The CDR3 loop is CASSKMTGEDSPLHF. The CDR3 nucleotides read TGTGCCAGCAGCAAGATGACAGGGGAGGATTCACCCCTCCACTTT. The rearrangement uses TRBV11-3 and TRBJ1-6, with 8 bases identical to TRBD1. The ends lost 5 bases at V and 8 bases at J; junction bases unmatched: 8. Germline loops: CDR1 SGHNT, CDR2 YENEEA. The CDR3 is 15 residues long.

The genes are TRBV20-1 and TRBJ1-4; TRBD1 might be the D (6 bases). The CDR3 spans 15 residues. Trimming stripped 2 bases from V and 8 bases from J, with 18 bases between. The V gene's germline CDR1 is DFQATT and CDR2 SNEGSKA (reference sequence). CDR3: CSARPDRPKEEKLFF. For the CDR3, the DNA is TGCAGTGCTAGACCCGACAGGCCCAAGGAAGAAAAACTGTTTTTT.

V is TRBV5-4 and J is TRBJ2-1; perhaps D is TRBD1 or TRBD2 (5 bases each). The CDR3 is 14 residues long. Trimming left V 4 bases short and J 8 bases short, with 16 bases between. The germline CDR1 and CDR2 sequences are SGHNT and YYREEE (reference sequence). CDR3 sequence: CASSPGPRPDEQFF. The DNA for the CDR3 is TGTGCCAGCAGCCCGGGACCCAGGCCCGATGAGCAGTTCTTC. Full variable domain (rest looked up from reference TRBV5-4 and TRBJ2-1): ETGVTQSPTHLIKTRGQQVTLRCSSQSGHNTVSWYQQALGQGPQFIFQYYREEENGRGNFPPRFSGLQFPNYSSELNVNALELDDSALYLCASSPGPRPDEQFFGPGTRLTVL.

The chain links TRBV5-6 to TRBJ2-5; TRBD1 might be the D (5 bases). Germline lookup yields CDR1 SGHDT and CDR2 YYEEEE. This CDR3 spans 13 amino acids. V dropped 1 base and J dropped 4 bases, with 8 bases sitting between them. Here the CDR3 DNA reads TGTGCCAGCAGCTTGAGGGGTGGAGAGACCCAGTACTTC. Encoded protein: CASSLRGGETQYF. The variable domain in full, with the rest retrieved from reference TRBV5-6 and TRBJ2-5, is DAGVTQSPTHLIKTRGQQVTLRCSPKSGHDTVSWYQQALGQGPQFIFQYYEEEERQRGNFPDRFSGHQFPNYSSELNVNALLLGDSALYLCASSLRGGETQYFGPGTRLLVL.